The rows below give T cell receptor beta chains drawn from one sample of a study of blood T cell repertoires in COVID-19. Method: immunoSEQ multiplex PCR; TCRdb's copy keeps in-frame clones and lacks some. Counted here are some 300,000 clones, 85% to 90% occurring once; the ten biggest clones make up roughly a tenth. The specimen was PBMCs or T cells enriched from blood (not recorded which). These receptors all stem from a woman in her 30s who had recovered from COVID-19. Each CDR3 is given with its conserved first and last residue. Each record gives: J gene, D gene, clone size, V gene, CDR3 DNA, CDR3 protein. D genes are given only for firm matches. Clone size is given for some rows only: seen once, a few or many times, or a class if the clone is expanded.

TRBJ1-2 | NA | NA | TRBV10-2 | TGCGCCAGCAGTGAGCCGGGACGGGGGGATGGAGGCTACACCTTC | CASSEPGRGDGGYTF
TRBJ2-4 | TRBD2 | once | TRBV10-3 | TGTGCCATCAGTGAGTCTGGTCCTAGCGGAAAAAACATTCAGTACTTC | CAISESGPSGKNIQYF
TRBJ2-1 | NA | few | TRBV30 | TGTGCCCTGGCGGGGGCGGTTGAGCAGTTCTTC | CALAGAVEQFF
TRBJ2-2 | TRBD1 | NA | TRBV5-6 | TGTGCCAGCAGCATGGACAGGTTCACCGGGGAGCTGTTTTTT | CASSMDRFTGELFF
TRBJ2-3 | NA | NA | TRBV15 | TGTGCCACCAGCAGAGGGAATACGGGAAACACAGATACGCAGTATTTT | CATSRGNTGNTDTQYF
TRBJ1-5 | TRBD1 | NA | TRBV27 | TGTGCCAGCAGGGGGACAGGGGGCAGCAATCAGCCCCAGCATTTT | CASRGTGGSNQPQHF
TRBJ2-1 | TRBD2 | NA | TRBV4-1 | TGCGCCAGCAGCCAAGTCTTGCGGGAGAAATCCTCCGATGAGCAGTTCTTC | CASSQVLREKSSDEQFF
TRBJ2-7 | NA | NA | TRBV7-9 | TGTGCCAGCAGCTCCCTCTCCTACGAGCAGTACTTC | CASSSLSYEQYF
TRBJ1-1 | TRBD1 | NA | TRBV27 | TGTGCCAGCAGTGTAAAAGGGGACAGATTGAACACTGAAGCTTTCTTT | CASSVKGDRLNTEAFF
TRBJ2-1 | NA | NA | TRBV7-6 | TGTGCCAGCAGCCTCCCGGAAGGGGGAGGGCCGGGGAATGAGCAGTTCTTC | CASSLPEGGGPGNEQFF
TRBJ1-3 | NA | NA | TRBV19 | TGTGCCAGTAGTATAAACAGGGCCTCTGGAAACACCATATATTTT | CASSINRASGNTIYF
TRBJ1-2 | TRBD1 | NA | TRBV29-1 | TGCAGCGTTCAGACAGGGGGTCTTAGGAAGGGCTACACCTTC | CSVQTGGLRKGYTF
TRBJ2-7 | NA | NA | TRBV5-6 | TGTGCCAGCAGCTTGAGCGCACTAAGGACACGGGAGCAGTACTTC | CASSLSALRTREQYF
TRBJ2-1 | NA | once | TRBV30 | TGTGCCTGGGCCGGGTTTGGTGAGCAGTTCTTC | CAWAGFGEQFF
TRBJ2-1 | NA | NA | TRBV21-1 | TGTGCCAGCAGCAAAGGGACTCACCGCTACAATGAGCAGTTCTTC | CASSKGTHRYNEQFF
TRBJ2-7 | NA | NA | TRBV7-2 | TGTGCCAGCAGCCCTAGGTGGGACACTACGAGGCAGTACTTC | CASSPRWDTTRQYF
TRBJ1-2 | TRBD1 | NA | TRBV4-3 | TGCGCCAGCAGCCTCGAGGGACAGGGGGGCTATGGCTACACCTTC | CASSLEGQGGYGYTF
TRBJ1-1 | NA | NA | TRBV7-9 | TGTGCCAGCAGCTTAGCGGACAGCTTGAACACTGAAGCTTTCTTT | CASSLADSLNTEAFF
TRBJ2-1 | TRBD2 | NA | TRBV9 | TGTGCCAGCAGCGCAGACCCTAGCGGGAGCGATTGGGAGCAGTTCTTC | CASSADPSGSDWEQFF
TRBJ1-1 | TRBD1 | NA | TRBV19 | TGTGCCAGTAGTACTCGGGGACAGGGAGGCGGGTCGGACACTGAAGCTTTCTTT | CASSTRGQGGGSDTEAFF
TRBJ1-5 | TRBD1 | NA | TRBV11-2 | TGTGCCAGCAGCTTAGAAGGACAGGGTATGGAGCCCCAGCATTTT | CASSLEGQGMEPQHF
TRBJ1-1 | NA | NA | TRBV5-1 | TGCGCCAGCAGGGCAACCATAACGACTGAAGCTTTCTTT | CASRATITTEAFF
TRBJ1-2 | NA | NA | TRBV18 | TGTGCCAGCTCACCTCGGGAAGGATACTATGGCTACACCTTC | CASSPREGYYGYTF
TRBJ2-7 | NA | NA | TRBV12-1 | TGTGCCAGCAGCTCGGGGGGACAGGGTCCCAAGGAGCAGTACTTC | CASSSGGQGPKEQYF
TRBJ1-1 | NA | NA | TRBV28 | TGTGCCAGCGGTAGAGCTTTCTTT | CASGRAFF
TRBJ1-5 | NA | NA | TRBV3-1/TRBV3-2 | TGTGCCAGCAGCCAAGATTTGAGGCAGCCCCAGCATTTT | CASSQDLRQPQHF
TRBJ1-5 | NA | NA | TRBV18 | TGTGCCAGCTCCGAAATCCAGGGTTATCAGCCCCAGCATTTT | CASSEIQGYQPQHF
TRBJ1-2 | NA | NA | TRBV6-5 | TGTGCCAGCAGTTACCGCCCAGGAGGCTACACCTTC | CASSYRPGGYTF
TRBJ1-6 | TRBD1 | NA | TRBV19 | TGTGCCAGTAGTACGGGACAGCCTAATTCACCCCTCCACTTT | CASSTGQPNSPLHF
TRBJ1-1 | NA | once | TRBV27 | TGTGCCAGCAGGGCTATTTCTGCGGGGAAGAACACTGAAGCTTTCTTT | CASRAISAGKNTEAFF
TRBJ2-7 | TRBD2 | NA | TRBV7-9 | TGTGCCAGCAGCTTATCGATTAGCGGGGAGGTATCCTACGAGCAGTACTTC | CASSLSISGEVSYEQYF
TRBJ2-3 | TRBD2 | NA | TRBV5-4 | TGTGCCAGCAGCCGGACTAGCCCCCCAGATACGCAGTATTTT | CASSRTSPPDTQYF
TRBJ2-1 | TRBD2 | NA | TRBV27 | TGTGCCAGCAGTCCGGGGCCCGGGGCTAGCGGGGGTTACAATGAGCAGTTCTTC | CASSPGPGASGGYNEQFF
TRBJ1-2 | NA | NA | TRBV7-2 | TGTGCCAGCAGCACTATACCGCAGTCTAACTATGGCTACACCTTC | CASSTIPQSNYGYTF
TRBJ2-7 | NA | NA | TRBV4-3 | TGCGCCAGCAGCCAAGTTTATAGCGGAAACTACGAGCAGTACTTC | CASSQVYSGNYEQYF
TRBJ2-5 | TRBD1 | NA | TRBV25-1 | TGTGCCAGCAGTGAGCCACAGGGGGCGGAGACCCAGTACTTC | CASSEPQGAETQYF
TRBJ2-3 | NA | NA | TRBV9 | TGTGCCAGCAGCAGAACTAGCACAGATACGCAGTATTTT | CASSRTSTDTQYF
TRBJ1-1 | NA | NA | TRBV6-6 | TGTGCCAGCAGTTACTTTCCAGAAGCTTTCTTT | CASSYFPEAFF
TRBJ2-3 | NA | NA | TRBV5-4 | TGTGCCAGCAGCCAGCGGGCAGGGCTCACAGATACGCAGTATTTT | CASSQRAGLTDTQYF
TRBJ2-2 | TRBD1 | NA | TRBV6-1 | TGTGCCAGCAGTGAACAACAGGGGGCCGGCGGGGAGCTGTTTTTT | CASSEQQGAGGELFF
TRBJ1-5 | NA | NA | TRBV7-2 | TGTGCCAGCAGGCCCCGGTCCGGTGGCAATCAGCCCCAGCATTTT | CASRPRSGGNQPQHF
TRBJ1-2 | NA | NA | TRBV5-6 | TGTGCCAGCAGCCCGCGACAATTTGGCTACACCTTC | CASSPRQFGYTF
TRBJ1-2 | TRBD1 | many | TRBV6-1 | TGTGCCAGCAGTGAAGCCGGGACAGGGGGCTATGGCTACACCTTC | CASSEAGTGGYGYTF
TRBJ1-1 | NA | NA | TRBV5-1 | TGCGCCAGCAGCGGGATAGGGAGGAACACTGAAGCTTTCTTT | CASSGIGRNTEAFF
TRBJ1-2 | NA | NA | TRBV19 | TGTGCCAGTAGCAGGTCAGGGCACAACTATGGCTACACCTTC | CASSRSGHNYGYTF
TRBJ2-2 | NA | NA | TRBV5-8 | TGTGCCAGCAGCTTCCAGGTTAAAACAACCGGGGAGCTGTTTTTT | CASSFQVKTTGELFF
TRBJ1-1 | TRBD1 | few | TRBV27 | TGTGCCAGCAGTCATGGACAGGGGGGAGCTGAAGCTTTCTTT | CASSHGQGGAEAFF
TRBJ2-3 | NA | NA | TRBV6-5 | TGTGCCAGCAGTTACGGTCAGGGGATCTGGGATACGCAGTATTTT | CASSYGQGIWDTQYF
TRBJ2-1 | NA | NA | TRBV7-2 | TGTGCCAGCAGCTTTTTGGGCCTCGGGGGTGAGCAGTTCTTC | CASSFLGLGGEQFF
TRBJ2-1 | NA | NA | TRBV4-2 | TGTGCCAGCAGCCAAGTGGGGAGTCTTGGTCGCAATGAGCAGTTCTTC | CASSQVGSLGRNEQFF
TRBJ1-4 | TRBD1 | NA | TRBV20-1 | TGCAGTGCTAGTGGGGACAGTGAGGCAACTAATGAAAAACTGTTTTTT | CSASGDSEATNEKLFF
TRBJ1-2 | NA | NA | TRBV11-2 | TGTGCCAGCAGCTTAGTGTCGGGGGGCGATTCCCCTAACTATGGCTACACCTTC | CASSLVSGGDSPNYGYTF
TRBJ2-3 | TRBD1 | NA | TRBV9 | TGTGCCAGCAGCGTAGCCCTTGGACAGGGTACGAACACAGATACGCAGTATTTT | CASSVALGQGTNTDTQYF
TRBJ2-3 | TRBD2 | NA | TRBV7-9 | TGTGCCAGCAGCTCCAGCGGGATGGGCACAGATACGCAGTATTTT | CASSSSGMGTDTQYF
TRBJ1-5 | TRBD1 | NA | TRBV4-2 | TGTGCCAGCAGCCAAGAAGGGACAGGAGCGGGCAATCAGCCCCAGCATTTT | CASSQEGTGAGNQPQHF
TRBJ1-5 | NA | NA | TRBV28 | TGTGCCAGCAGTGTAAATCAGCCCCAGCATTTT | CASSVNQPQHF
TRBJ1-4 | TRBD1 | NA | TRBV18 | TGTGCCAGCTCACCGGGACAGGGTGGAACTAATGAAAAACTGTTTTTT | CASSPGQGGTNEKLFF
TRBJ2-3 | TRBD2 | NA | TRBV7-9 | TGTGCCAGCAGCCAATCGATCACTAGCGGGTCCACAGATACGCAGTATTTT | CASSQSITSGSTDTQYF